This T cell receptor beta chain was recovered during a study of blood T cell repertoires in COVID-19. About the research overall: Acute and convalescent COVID-19 specimens originated in the United States, Italy and Spain. In each case, the material was cDNA or gDNA derived from T cells, B-cell-depleted T cells, or PBMCs.

This clone has just one count. Under the authors' procedure: Reference gene primers were amplified, and this amplification served to estimate nucleated cell counts. This table comes from immunoSEQ multiplex PCR, and its TCRdb copy is limited to in-frame clones, with some not included. The V and J calls and clone size come from that table; D and trimming were worked out from the DNA. Seen here are about 65,000 clones, approximately 93% observed once, and the top ten hold less than 3.5%. V was shortened by 10 bases and J by 6 bases, with 18 bases between the two germline ends. The CDR3 has 14 amino acids. Germline V CDR1 and CDR2: MNHEY, SVGAGI.

What was sequenced was peripheral blood. The receptor comes from a man in his 70s with active COVID-19. This chain uses TRBV6-5 with TRBJ2-2; possible D gene TRBD1, 6 bases. CDR3 in DNA: TGTGCCATCATAGGCGACAGGTGGGCCGGGGAGCTGTTTTTT. Protein product: CAIIGDRWAGELFF.